These 26 T cell receptor beta chains share one sample of origin, sequenced in a study of blood T cell repertoires in COVID-19. Clones were read by immunoSEQ multiplex PCR, and TCRdb kept only the in-frame ones, dropping some. The sample lists about 260,000 clones, approximately 86% occurring once. The material sequenced was peripheral blood. These receptors all come from a woman aged 55-70 years with COVID-19, enrolled during active disease.

This sequence joins TRBV6-6 and TRBJ1-2, with D possibly TRBD1 on 6 matching bases. This CDR3 is 15 amino acids long. V lost 10 bases, J lost 2 bases, and 20 bases lay in between. CDR1 is MNHNY and CDR2 is SVGAGI in the germline V gene (reference sequence). The CDR3 reads CATRGGGRGNYGYTF. CDR3 bases: TGTGCCACCCGGGGGGGCGGAAGGGGAAACTATGGCTACACCTTC.

The J gene is TRBJ2-1, the V gene TRBV11-3, with a tentative D call TRBD2 (7 bases). In germline, CDR1 is SGHNT, CDR2 YENEEA. The V and J ends lost 5 bases and 10 bases respectively, with 18 bases between them. The CDR3 contains 14 residues. CDR3 protein: CASSPRTGGGEQFF. CDR3 nucleotides: TGTGCCAGCAGCCCACGGACGGGCGGGGGCGAGCAGTTCTTC.

V gene TRBV24-1 combines with J gene TRBJ2-1; TRBD2 aligns across 8 bases. Germline-derived CDR1 and CDR2 are KGHDR and SFDVKD. Trimming removed 9 bases from V and 4 bases from J; junction bases left unmatched: 13. CDR3 length: 16 amino acids. This CDR3 is CATGIRAGGRYNEQFF. Here the CDR3 DNA reads TGTGCCACCGGAATACGCGCGGGAGGACGATACAATGAGCAGTTCTTC.

The chain has TRBV5-1 and TRBJ2-1, with 11 bases matching TRBD2. The CDR3 runs 15 residues. V was clipped by 0 bases and J by 5 bases; unmatched bases: 1. Looked up from germline, CDR1 is SGHRS and CDR2 is YFSETQ. The CDR3 DNA reads as TGCGCCAGCAGCTTGGGACTAGCGGGGCACAATGAGCAGTTCTTC. Encoded protein: CASSLGLAGHNEQFF. Full variable domain (remainder filled in from reference TRBV5-1 and TRBJ2-1): KAGVTQTPRYLIKTRGQQVTLSCSPISGHRSVSWYQQTPGQGLQFLFEYFSETQRNKGNFPGRFSGRQFSNSRSEMNVSTLELGDSALYLCASSLGLAGHNEQFFGPGTRLTVL.

The gene calls are TRBV27 and TRBJ1-2; perhaps TRBD1 as D (6 bases). Trimming took 5 bases from V and 5 from J, leaving 12 bases between them. This CDR3 spans 13 amino acids. Germline CDR1 and CDR2: MNHEY and SMNVEV (reference sequence). The CDR3 sequence: CASSPSRGYGYTF. CDR3 DNA sequence: TGTGCCAGCAGTCCGAGCAGGGGTTATGGCTACACCTTC.

The V and J genes are TRBV28 and TRBJ1-5; possibly TRBD1 for D (6 bases). From germline, CDR1 is MDHEN and CDR2 SYDVKM. Trimming removed 7 bases at V and 11 bases at J, with 12 bases between. The CDR3 sequence is 11 residues long. Here the CDR3 DNA reads TGTGCCAGCACATTCAGGGGTTCCCAGCATTTT. Residues: CASTFRGSQHF.

V and J are TRBV27 and TRBJ1-6; D perhaps matches TRBD1 (5 bases). Germline V gene sequence: CDR1 MNHEY, CDR2 SMNVEV (reference sequence). The CDR3 is 14 residues long. V lost 2 bases, J lost 7 bases, and 9 bases lay in between. CDR3 amino acids: CASSLRGANSPLHF. The CDR3, as DNA: TGTGCCAGCAGTTTAAGGGGCGCGAATTCACCCCTCCACTTT.

V is TRBV24-1 and J is TRBJ1-4; 9 bases match TRBD1. The CDR3 spans 14 residues. CDR1 is KGHDR and CDR2 is SFDVKD in the germline V gene. V was clipped by 10 bases and J by 5 bases; unmatched bases: 7. CDR3 nucleotide sequence: TGTGCCACTCCCTCCGGGACAGGGAATGAAAAACTGTTTTTT. Residues: CATPSGTGNEKLFF.

The V call is TRBV11-2, the J call TRBJ1-1; 7 bases agree with TRBD1. The CDR3 consists of 15 residues. V dropped 5 bases and J dropped 3; count of bases not matched to a gene: 9. Germline V lookup: CDR1 SGHAT, CDR2 FQNNGV. CDR3 protein: CASSRTGTAHTEAFF. As DNA, the CDR3 is TGTGCCAGCAGCCGGACCGGGACAGCGCACACTGAAGCTTTCTTT.

DNA of the CDR3: TGTGCCAGCAGCGTAGCTGGACAACCCACCCAATACGAGCAGTACTTC. This encodes CASSVAGQPTQYEQYF. J is TRBJ2-7 and V is TRBV9, with D possibly matching TRBD1 (5 bases). Trimming cost V 0 bases and J 4 bases, with 17 bases left between them. This CDR3 is 16 amino acids long. CDR1 and CDR2 from the germline V gene are SGDLS and YYNGEE.

Written as DNA, the CDR3 is TGTGCCAGCAGTTCCGGGACTAGCCCTAGCACAGATACGCAGTATTTT. This sequence encodes CASSSGTSPSTDTQYF. V gene TRBV27 combines with J gene TRBJ2-3; 9 bases agree with TRBD2. Germline V gene sequence: CDR1 MNHEY, CDR2 SMNVEV (reference sequence). CDR3 size: 16 residues. V was clipped by 4 bases and J by 0 bases; unmatched bases: 5.

This chain joins TRBV28 and TRBJ1-2; the match to TRBD1 covers 7 bases. Germline V gene lookup returns CDR1 MDHEN and CDR2 SYDVKM. V lost 3 bases to trimming and J lost 7 bases; unmatched junction nucleotides: 5. The length of the CDR3 is 13 residues. For the CDR3, the DNA is TGTGCCAGCAGTTTGATGCAGGGGGTTGGCTACACCTTC. This codes for CASSLMQGVGYTF.

The CDR3 DNA is TGTGCCAGCAGCCCCCGGGTCGGGATACCTAAGGCCACCGGGGAGCTGTTTTTT. This translates into CASSPRVGIPKATGELFF. V is TRBV5-4 and J is TRBJ2-2; tentative D call: TRBD2 (5 bases). Trimming pared 4 bases from V and 4 bases from J, leaving 23 bases between. The CDR3 has 18 residues. Germline-derived CDR1 and CDR2 are SGHNT and YYREEE (reference sequence).

The chain couples TRBV7-8 to TRBJ1-4, with 7 bases fitting TRBD1. This CDR3 region has 15 residues. The ends lost 4 bases at V and 8 bases at J; junction bases unmatched: 10. Germline-derived CDR1 and CDR2 are SGHVS and FQNEAQ. The CDR3 DNA sequence: TGTGCCAGCAGCTCCCCGACAGGGACATGGGAAAAACTGTTTTTT. This codes for CASSSPTGTWEKLFF. Filled out from reference TRBV7-8 and TRBJ1-4, the complete variable domain reads GAGVSQSPRYKVAKRGQDVALRCDPISGHVSLFWYQQALGQGPEFLTYFQNEAQLDKSGLPSDRFFAERPEGSVSTLKIQRTQQEDSAVYLCASSSPTGTWEKLFFGSGTQLSVL.

This clone has just one count. This rearrangement joins TRBV7-3 to TRBJ2-1, with TRBD1 matching 8 bases. This CDR3 is 13 amino acids long. J lost 10 bases, V lost 3 bases, and 5 bases had no gene match. In germline, CDR1 is SGHTA, CDR2 FQGTGA. CDR3 bases: TGTGCCAGCAGCTTTTCAGGGGGCAGGGAGCAGTTCTTC. As protein: CASSFSGGREQFF.

CDR3 residues: CASSPLLPGQGGDTEAFF. CDR3 nucleotides: TGTGCCAGCAGTCCTCTCCTCCCGGGACAGGGGGGGGACACTGAAGCTTTCTTT. The V call is TRBV27, the J call TRBJ1-1; 11 nucleotides line up with TRBD1. The germline gives CDR1 MNHEY, CDR2 SMNVEV (reference sequence). The V segment lost 5 bases and the J segment 3 bases; nucleotides outside the gene matches: 14. This CDR3 is 18 amino acids long.

This chain joins TRBV15 and TRBJ1-6; D uncertain. Trimming cost V 0 bases and J 18 bases, with 15 bases left between them. CDR3 length: 13 residues. The germline CDR1 and CDR2 sequences are LNHNV and YYDKDF (reference sequence). The CDR3 sequence is CATSRDRTLSTHF. CDR3 bases: TGTGCCACCAGCAGAGATAGAACCCTCTCTACCCACTTT.

This clone was seen more than once but under ten times. The chain carries TRBV27 and TRBJ1-6; 8 nucleotides agree with TRBD1. The CDR3 runs to 17 residues. Germline V gene data show CDR1 as MNHEY and CDR2 as SMNVEV (reference sequence). The J segment lost 4 bases and the V segment lost 3 bases, leaving 8 bases of the junction unmatched. CDR3 in amino acids: CASSLFGQGAYNSPLHF. CDR3 DNA: TGTGCCAGCAGTTTGTTTGGGCAGGGGGCTTATAATTCACCCCTCCACTTT.

This chain connects TRBV30 to TRBJ2-3; possible D gene TRBD1, 6 bases. In germline, CDR1 is GTSNPN, CDR2 SVGIG (reference sequence). CDR3 size: 16 residues. Between the trimmed V and J ends, which lost 1 base and 0 bases, there was a span of 14 bases. The CDR3 reads CAWSGGTPSSTDTQYF. In DNA, the CDR3 is TGTGCCTGGAGTGGGGGGACACCCTCTAGCACAGATACGCAGTATTTT.

This rearrangement joins TRBV7-2 to TRBJ2-3; 8 positions agree with TRBD2. Unmatched junction bases numbered 14, after V lost 1 base and J lost 2 bases. Germline assignment: CDR1 SGHTA and CDR2 FQGNSA. The CDR3 has 19 amino acids. For the CDR3, the DNA is TGTGCCAGCAGCTTAGTAGGGACTAGTTTCGGAGGGGACACAGATACGCAGTATTTT. Translation: CASSLVGTSFGGDTDTQYF. The variable domain in full, completed from reference TRBV7-2 and TRBJ2-3, reads GAGVSQSPSNKVTEKGKDVELRCDPISGHTALYWYRQSLGQGLEFLIYFQGNSAPDKSGLPSDRFSAERTGGSVSTLTIQRTQQEDSAVYLCASSLVGTSFGGDTDTQYFGPGTRLTVL.

In nucleotides, the CDR3 is TGTGCCAGCAGCCTTGACAGGGTAGTCGACGAGCAGTACTTC. As protein: CASSLDRVVDEQYF. The chain recombines TRBV6-2 or TRBV6-3 with TRBJ2-7, with 7 nucleotides matching TRBD1. Trimming removed 6 bases from V and 5 bases from J; junction bases left unmatched: 10. The germline V gene has CDR1 MNHEY and CDR2 SVGEGT. The length of the CDR3 is 14 residues.

The chain carries TRBV7-3 and TRBJ2-2; tentatively, D is TRBD2 (6 bases). Trimming shortened V by 5 bases and J by 7 bases, and 14 bases separated the two germline ends. The CDR3 contains 14 residues. Germline loops: CDR1 SGHTA, CDR2 FQGTGA. CDR3 coding DNA: TGTGCCAGCAGCGCCCAGACTAGTATCGGGGAGCTGTTTTTT. It is translated as CASSAQTSIGELFF.

This clone was recorded a few times. The chain uses TRBV5-8 and TRBJ2-7; D uncertain. In germline, CDR1 is SGHTS, CDR2 YDEGEE. Trimming stripped 4 bases from V and 4 bases from J, with 6 bases between. The CDR3 consists of 11 residues. CDR3 DNA sequence: TGTGCCAGCAGCGAGATTTACGAGCAGTACTTC. It codes for CASSEIYEQYF.

In DNA form, the CDR3 reads TGCGCCAGCAGCTCCGGACTAGCGGGGGCCTACAATGAGCAGTTCTTC. Translating it yields CASSSGLAGAYNEQFF. This chain connects TRBV5-1 to TRBJ2-1; 13 bases agree with TRBD2. Per germline, CDR1 SGHRS and CDR2 YFSETQ. There are 16 residues in the CDR3. V shed 3 bases and J 2 bases; nucleotides not matched to a gene: 2.

This clone was seen only once. V usage is TRBV25-1 and J usage is TRBJ2-3; D might be TRBD2 (5 bases). V shed 6 bases and J shed 2 bases, with 9 bases lying between them. Germline V CDR1 and CDR2: MGHDK, SYGVNS. The CDR3 loop spans 13 amino acids. DNA of the CDR3: TGTGCCAGCAGGAGGGCCGCCACAGATACGCAGTATTTT. As protein: CASRRAATDTQYF.

The CDR3 reads CSVSVGQSANYGYTF. The CDR3 region has the DNA TGCAGCGTTTCCGTGGGCCAATCCGCTAACTATGGCTACACCTTC. The V gene is TRBV29-1, the J gene TRBJ1-2, with D hard to call. CDR1 is SQVTM, CDR2 ANQGSEA, per germline. This CDR3 is 15 amino acids long. The V end lost 5 bases, the J end lost 0 bases, and 16 bases lay between the germline ends.